The table lists the clone carrying this TCR beta chain with a count of one. The record originates from a study of blood T cells in healthy people across ages. The sample, 7.5 to 10 milliliters of peripheral blood, was drawn from each donor. A sample-barcoded 5' primer and a J-beta primer mix were used in a second PCR of roughly 7 to 11 cycles. The authors tagged each cDNA molecule using a template-switch adaptor with 12 random nucleotides. TCRdb used MiXCR to reprocess the 5' RACE reads, holding one entry per CDR3 protein. This sample has around 620,000 distinct CDR3 sequences, with roughly 28% found just once. This CDR3 spans 13 amino acids. V lost 4 bases to trimming and J lost 7 bases; unmatched junction nucleotides: 6. Germline-derived CDR1 and CDR2 are LNHDA and SQIVND (reference sequence).

This rearrangement joins TRBV19 to TRBJ1-1, with 7 bases lining up with TRBD1. The sample comprised blood. The TCR comes from a woman aged 70-85 years in good health. CDR3 nucleotides: TGTGCCAGTAGTACCACAGGGGTCGGTGAAGCTTTCTTT. The encoded protein is CASSTTGVGEAFF.